This TCR beta chain was captured in a study of T cells in Graves' hyperthyroidism and ophthalmopathy. Overall study findings and caveats: A model built on 13 V-J features separated ophthalmopathy from stable hyperthyroidism.

Comments on this clonotype: Its antigen remains unknown.

The trim removed 2 bases at V and 6 bases at J, leaving 10 bases unmatched. The germline V gene has CDR1 GTSNPN and CDR2 SVGIG (reference sequence). This CDR3 has 15 residues. Amplification targeted TCR beta CDR3 regions from RNA transcripts. Primed by the HTBI set, a first-round RT-PCR was run on the TCR CDR3. TCRdb independently ran MiXCR on the multiplex PCR reads; one entry per CDR3 protein. The repertoire holds hundreds of thousands of distinct CDR3 sequences, with roughly 15% as singletons. Fresh 10 ml peripheral blood yielded PBMCs. The sequence was collected from a woman between 18 and 30 years old with Graves' ophthalmopathy. Sequenced material: blood. V gene TRBV30 combines with J gene TRBJ2-5; 9 bases align to TRBD1. The CDR3 region is CAWSIQGAIGQTQYF. The CDR3 coding sequence is TGTGCCTGGAGTATACAGGGGGCAATCGGACAGACCCAGTACTTC.